This TCR beta chain was documented in a study of cytomegalovirus exposure and HLA in healthy donors. General study results and limits: It was reported that the classifier diagnosed cytomegalovirus status with high specificity and sensitivity in both the original and validation cohorts.

PCR involved 60 Vbeta and 13 Jbeta primers. Libraries were prepared by immunoSEQ multiplex PCR; TCRdb keeps only in-frame clonotypes and omits some of them. The data hold 150,000 to 200,000 clones, with over 60% observed a single time. As for this clone: Antigen unknown.

The length of the CDR3 is 16 residues. With 1 base removed from V and 1 base from J, the gap between germline ends came to 12 bases. The germline CDR1 and CDR2 sequences are SGHVS and FNYEAQ. Regarding donors, all were healthy bone marrow donors. The source material was PBMCs. The TCR was taken from a man in his forties in good health and CMV-seronegative. J is TRBJ2-3 and V is TRBV7-6; D is ambiguous. This chain's CDR3 is CASSLGRGQRTDTQYF. The CDR3 region has the DNA TGTGCCAGCAGCTTAGGTCGCGGTCAACGCACAGATACGCAGTATTTT. The whole variable domain, filled in from reference TRBV7-6 and TRBJ2-3, reads GAGVSQSPRYKVTKRGQDVALRCDPISGHVSLYWYRQALGQGPEFLTYFNYEAQQDKSGLPNDRFSAERPEGSISTLTIQRTEQRDSAMYRCASSLGRGQRTDTQYFGPGTRLTVL.